The rows below give T cell receptor beta chains drawn from one sample of a study of T-cell memory formation after mild COVID-19. TCRdb called the 5' RACE reads again in MiXCR, with one record for every CDR3 protein. The sample records fewer than 300,000 distinct CDR3 sequences, about a sixth being singletons. Sequenced material: PBMCs or a T cell subset sorted from them (not recorded which). These receptors were collected from a man aged 18 to 29 who had mild COVID-19 (a few samples of this study predate the infection). Cell type and time point are not known. The CDR3 runs from the conserved cysteine through the conserved F or W. Each record gives: D gene, clone size, J gene, V gene, CDR3 protein, CDR3 DNA. The D gene is left open where the match is weak. Clone size is stated in some rows and not others, as once, few, many or a class when expanded.

-,many,TRBJ2-3,TRBV7-9,CASSPPPGRPRDTQYF,TGTGCCAGCAGCCCCCCCCCGGGACGCCCAAGGGATACGCAGTATTTT
-,-,TRBJ2-6,TRBV25-1,CASSDWPDSGANVLTF,TGTGCCAGCAGTGATTGGCCGGATTCTGGGGCCAACGTCCTGACTTTC
-,few,TRBJ2-5,TRBV9,CASSAAGVEETQYF,TGTGCCAGCAGCGCCGCAGGGGTAGAAGAGACCCAGTACTTC
-,-,TRBJ1-4,TRBV15,CATSKDSNNVEKLFF,TGTGCCACCAGCAAGGACTCGAACAACGTCGAAAAACTGTTTTTT
-,few,TRBJ2-3,TRBV7-8,CASSFPSGTSTDTQYF,TGTGCCAGCAGCTTTCCGTCAGGGACTAGCACAGATACGCAGTATTTT
TRBD1,few,TRBJ1-6,TRBV20-1,CSARAGGQGFNSPLHF,TGCAGTGCTAGAGCCGGGGGACAGGGGTTTAATTCACCCCTCCACTTT
TRBD1,-,TRBJ2-1,TRBV12-3/TRBV12-4,CASSPTGGNNEQFF,TGTGCCAGCAGCCCGACAGGGGGGAACAATGAGCAGTTCTTC
-,-,TRBJ2-5,TRBV12-5,CASQDPFQETQYF,TGTGCTAGCCAGGATCCGTTCCAAGAGACCCAGTACTTC
-,-,TRBJ2-3,TRBV20-1,CSARVSPRLAGTDTQYF,TGCAGTGCTAGAGTCTCCCCCCGGCTAGCAGGCACAGATACGCAGTATTTT
TRBD1,few,TRBJ2-3,TRBV29-1,CSVEEGTGEPDTQYF,TGCAGCGTTGAAGAGGGAACAGGGGAACCCGATACGCAGTATTTT
TRBD2,few,TRBJ2-1,TRBV15,CATSSPSSGPSDEQFF,TGTGCCACCAGCAGTCCGTCTAGCGGACCTTCGGATGAGCAGTTCTTC
-,few,TRBJ2-3,TRBV5-1,CASSLDSYTDTQYF,TGCGCCAGCAGCTTGGACTCTTACACAGATACGCAGTATTTT
-,many,TRBJ2-5,TRBV6-5,CASSYPATETQYF,TGTGCCAGCAGTTATCCAGCGACGGAGACCCAGTACTTC